The text below deals with one T cell receptor (beta chain). The antigen remains unidentified. Assay: immunoSEQ multiplex PCR; the TCRdb copy retains only in-frame clones and omits some. The sample records roughly 28,000 clones, 73% being singletons. These data originate in a study of CD4 T cells in relation to SARS-CoV-2 and coronaviruses. Across the study: After about nine days of antigen culture, PBMC TCR beta CDR3s were sequenced. Controls used an HIV-1 Nef peptide pool or no peptide. General study findings and limits: In approximately 71% of donors, memory CD4+ clonotypes crossrecognized SARS-CoV-2 and at least one common cold coronavirus spike.

The unexposed donors gave CD4+ T cells in about 2011-2018, prior to COVID-19. CD4+ T cells were isolated from the cells after less than 13 days of culture. Cells permitting, SARS-CoV-2 S/N and four cold-coronavirus spikes were tested on unexposed-donor CD4+ T cells. CDR3 length: 15 amino acids. V shed 1 base and J shed 7 bases, with 15 bases lying between them. Germline lookup yields CDR1 SGHRS and CDR2 YFSETQ. The TCR sequence derives from a human donor in good health. V usage is TRBV5-1 and J usage is TRBJ2-1; no reliable D call. The sample taken for sequencing was CD4+ T cells from PBMCs, cultured in vitro. CDR3 in amino acids: CASSLTGSPLNEQFF. CDR3 in DNA: TGCGCCAGCAGCTTGACGGGTAGTCCGCTTAATGAGCAGTTCTTC.